This T cell receptor (beta chain) was recovered during a study of shared clonotypes between healthy human individuals (dated by TCRdb to 2018 to 2021). At the level of the whole study: A few men and two women, aged 18 to 49 years, made up the cohort. Per donor, leukapheresis produced somewhere between about 0.8 and 9.5 billion PBMCs. Libraries were prepared and TCR repertoires were sequenced by different laboratories using diverse techniques, in order to increase sequencing depth and limit assay-specific biases. For each donor, CD4 naive and CD4 memory were each run on three plates, CD8 naive on two plates, and CD8 memory on one plate. Blood TCR repertoires of several healthy adults were deeply sequenced to estimate repertoire size and the extent of clonotype sharing between individuals. Points the paper makes about the study in general: The genetic and exposure-history diversity represented was limited by the small number of donors. Estimated clonotype richness was generally larger for naive than for memory subsets. Compared with non-shared clonotypes, the clonotypes found in all four sorted-subset donors had higher generation probabilities. Sampling was restricted to blood, and TCR repertoires in tissues likely differ from the TCR repertoires found in blood. Even with the large sequencing depth, rarefaction of the sorted-subset datasets indicated that sequencing was incomplete. Sharing across several donors was observed for about 5% of naive CD4, 3.5% of naive CD8, 2% to 2.5% of memory CD4, and roughly 0.4% of memory CD8 clonotypes. Pairwise subsampling indicated that sequencing depth was expected to affect the degree of clonotype sharing among donors.

Using the deep immunoSEQ assay, TCR CDR3 regions were amplified from genomic DNA by multiplex PCR. Extracted genomic DNA from each cell subset was distributed evenly across all wells of several immunoSEQ 96-well plates, and each plate was treated as a replicate. For sorted subsets, 200 to 250 ng genomic DNA, equal to tens of thousands of T cell genomes, was loaded into each replicate PCR. Purified libraries were measured with a Qubit 3.0 fluorometer, size-checked on a Bioanalyzer 2100, and measured again with the KAPA Library Quantification kit. A separate single-read 150-cycle Illumina NextSeq 550 flow cell was used to sequence each immunoSEQ 96-well plate. The study's processing was this. The immunoSEQ output contained only junctional sequences without quality scores, so filtering could not match that applied to full-length reads. Sequences were annotated with PyIR, a Python wrapper for IgBLAST v1.9, using IMGT germline references to assign V/J genes and CDR3. Reads were removed for weak V/J assignments (E-value above 1e-6), missing CDR3, stop codons, out-of-frame junctions, or ambiguous translated residues. V3J clonotypes were defined by identical inferred V gene, J gene, and CDR3 amino acid sequence. To compute the percentage overlap between repertoires, the number of shared unique clonotypes was divided by the size of the smaller repertoire. Richness of each repertoire was evaluated using RTK rarefaction, the Chao1 estimator, and Recon v2.1 estimates of unobserved clonotypes. For all TCRbeta clonotypes obtained by the gDNA method from a few donors, generation probabilities were computed with OLGA. Sourced from immuneACCESS, this table was stored by TCRdb with only in-frame sequences that have V and J called. A share of the clones is absent; for the studies checked, an unresolved V gene accounts for under half, and the remainder has no known explanation. The D gene and trimming were derived from the DNA, and the V and J assignments and clone size from that table. Present in this sample are about 2.1 million clones, roughly 93% of which were seen just once. Around 1.8% of the sample rests with the top ten.

Details on this clone: Its antigen specificity is not known. Base qualities are missing; no much larger clone stands one base away.

CD8 naive samples were obtained by positive selection for CCR7 among CD45RO-negative cells, yielding a CD45RA+CCR7+ population from which TemRA cells were excluded. Healthy HIV-negative adults with no recently reported acute infections or vaccinations were included as donors. Every donor was a Caucasian adult living in Nashville, Tennessee, USA. Blood was obtained by leukapheresis, after which PBMCs were separated by Ficoll-Histopaque density gradient centrifugation and cryopreserved in liquid nitrogen vapor phase. Analytical flow cytometry was used to check the purity and quantity of each magnetically sorted T cell population. Genomic DNA was isolated from each sorted fraction and quantified by UV absorbance on a Nanodrop 2000c. At the junction V is shortened by 1 base and J by 5 bases, with 12 bases in between. Reading the germline V gene (reference sequence) gives CDR1 SEHNR and CDR2 FQNEAQ. The cysteine opens and the phenylalanine closes a CDR3 of 14 amino acids. The CDR3 DNA has 42 bases and is translated from base 1.

The chain links TRBV7-9 with TRBJ2-7; the D gene cannot be named for sure. The sequencing input was naive CD8+ T cells from PBMCs. The cell subset or site label corresponds to: CD45RA+CCR7+. The origin of this receptor is a man in his late teens or twenties in good health. Some clones in this sample may be carry-over from other donors' samples. The CDR3 region has the sequence CASSLVGGGNEQYF. The sequenced DNA: TGTGCCAGCAGCTTAGTGGGTGGTGGAAACGAGCAGTACTTC.